This paragraph reports one T cell receptor (beta chain). Its antigen is as yet unknown. CDR1 and CDR2 from the germline V gene are SGHTA and FQGNSA. CDR3 length: 13 amino acids. Trimming left V 2 bases short and J 7 bases short, with 9 bases between. The data were taken from a study of cytomegalovirus exposure and HLA in healthy donors. Study-wide results and caveats: A later examination showed that TCR association rates differed by HLA locus, with DRB1 most and HLA-C fewest. For most TCR beta V segments, an earlier analysis put the productive rate at about 90% or about 30% of the time.

The PCR had 60 Vbeta and 13 Jbeta primers. The protocol was immunoSEQ multiplex PCR, while the TCRdb copy is restricted to in-frame clones and leaves out a portion. Of 110,000 to 150,000 clones in the sample, approximately 80% were seen once. The sequencing sample was made of PBMCs. The source of this sequence is a female donor in good health and CMV-seronegative. This chain uses TRBV7-2 with TRBJ2-1, with D perhaps matching TRBD1 (6 bases). The CDR3 sequence is CASSLYRANEQFF. The CDR3 bases are TGTGCCAGCAGCTTATACAGGGCAAATGAGCAGTTCTTC.